The next 11 T cell receptor beta chains were all read from a single sample in a study of T cell responses to AZD1222 COVID-19 vaccine. Sequenced by immunoSEQ multiplex PCR; TCRdb stores in-frame clones only, minus some. The table shows about 130,000 clones, with 80% to 95% occurring only once. Material: peripheral blood, obtained on day 0 of AZD1222 vaccination. Receptor source: an adult in good health.

The chain couples TRBV6-6 to TRBJ1-2; D is perhaps TRBD1 (6 bases). There are 13 residues in the CDR3. Germline V CDR1 and CDR2: MNHNY, SVGAGI (reference sequence). V dropped 4 bases and J dropped 8 bases, with 14 bases sitting between them. The DNA for the CDR3 is TGTGCCAGCAGTTCCGACCTCGACAGGGGCTACACCTTC. Translated, it gives CASSSDLDRGYTF.

The J gene is TRBJ1-4, the V gene TRBV4-1; no definite D call. V lost 7 bases, J lost 6 bases, and 6 bases lay in between. CDR1 MGHRA and CDR2 YSYEKL come from the germline V gene. The CDR3 sequence is 11 residues long. CDR3 loop: CASIPYEKLFF. The CDR3 nucleotides read TGCGCCAGCATTCCGTATGAAAAACTGTTTTTT.

This chain links TRBV7-9 with TRBJ1-5, with D possibly TRBD1 on 5 matching bases. This CDR3 has 16 residues. Germline-derived CDR1 and CDR2 are SEHNR and FQNEAQ (reference sequence). Trimming left V 1 base short and J 3 bases short, with 13 bases between. CDR3 residues: CASSLETGLINQPQHF. In DNA form, the CDR3 reads TGTGCCAGCAGCTTAGAAACAGGACTTATCAATCAGCCCCAGCATTTT.

The chain links TRBV28 to TRBJ1-2; D ambiguous. This CDR3 comprises 10 residues. CDR1 and CDR2 from the germline V gene are MDHEN and SYDVKM. V lost 4 bases to trimming and J lost 8 bases, with 5 bases between them. The CDR3 sequence is CASSSRGYTF. The CDR3 nucleotides are TGTGCCAGCAGTTCTCGCGGCTACACCTTC.

V is TRBV20-1 and J is TRBJ2-7, with unresolved D. Germline CDR1 reads DFQATT; CDR2 reads SNEGSKA (reference sequence). V was trimmed by 8 bases and J by 3 bases, leaving 11 bases between them. There are 11 residues in the CDR3. The CDR3 coding sequence is TGCAGTACCAGACTGGGCTACGAGCAGTACTTC. It is translated as CSTRLGYEQYF.

The V call is TRBV9, the J call TRBJ2-2; D is unclear. The ends were cut back, 0 bases at V and 10 bases at J, with 7 bases in the middle. This CDR3 region has 12 residues. Germline V CDR1 and CDR2: SGDLS, YYNGEE. CDR3 protein: CASSVGQTELFF. As DNA, the CDR3 is TGTGCCAGCAGCGTAGGGCAGACGGAGCTGTTTTTT. The complete variable domain, with remaining parts taken from reference TRBV9 and TRBJ2-2, reads DSGVTQTPKHLITATGQRVTLRCSPRSGDLSVYWYQQSLDQGLQFLIQYYNGEERAKGNILERFSAQQFPDLHSELNLSSLELGDSALYFCASSVGQTELFFGEGSRLTVL.

The V call is TRBV6-2 or TRBV6-3, the J call TRBJ2-1; 10 bases match TRBD2. Germline V CDR1 and CDR2: MNHEY, SVGEGT. The ends lost 6 bases at V and 5 bases at J; junction bases unmatched: 16. This CDR3 is built from 18 residues. CDR3 sequence: CASSPPGLLAGSHNEQFF. DNA of the CDR3: TGTGCCAGCAGCCCCCCCGGCCTACTAGCGGGAAGCCACAATGAGCAGTTCTTC.

This clone was detected only once. The rearrangement uses TRBV28 and TRBJ2-5; the D call may be TRBD1 or TRBD2 (5 bases each). There are 14 residues in the CDR3. Trimming removed 8 bases from V and 5 bases from J, with 18 bases in between. Germline CDR1 MDHEN, CDR2 SYDVKM. CDR3 nucleotides: TGTGCCAGCTGGGGACCGAGGCCTGGTGAGACCCAGTACTTC. It translates to CASWGPRPGETQYF.

The genes are TRBV10-2 and TRBJ2-1; TRBD2 agrees at 9 bases. The V segment lost 8 bases and the J segment 3 bases; nucleotides outside the gene matches: 14. The germline V gene has CDR1 WSHSY and CDR2 SAAADI. This CDR3 is built from 17 residues. The CDR3 here is CASRGGRAGGGYNEQFF. CDR3 sequence (DNA): TGCGCCAGCCGCGGCGGGAGGGCCGGGGGTGGCTACAATGAGCAGTTCTTC.

The genes are TRBV27 and TRBJ1-2, with TRBD1 matching 11 bases. The CDR3 is made up of 12 amino acids. Germline trimming cut 6 bases from V and 8 bases from J; bases unmatched to any gene: 2. The germline CDR1 and CDR2 sequences are MNHEY and SMNVEV (reference sequence). The CDR3 bases are TGTGCCAGCAGGGACAGGGGGCACGGCTACACCTTC. This gives the protein CASRDRGHGYTF.

This clone was detected only once. The V call is TRBV19, the J call TRBJ2-1, with TRBD2 matching 7 bases. The CDR3 is 15 residues long. The V and J ends lost 3 bases and 5 bases, in that order; junction bases with no gene match: 7. Germline V lookup: CDR1 LNHDA, CDR2 SQIVND (reference sequence). The CDR3 DNA follows: TGTGCCAGTAGTATCCACCAGCGGGGAGACAATGAGCAGTTCTTC. Its protein product is CASSIHQRGDNEQFF.